The clone carrying this T cell receptor beta chain has just one count. Its cognate antigen is unknown. This entry comes from a study of OX40 agonist ivuxolimab in advanced cancers. Study outcomes and limitations: Researchers report that CD8+ T cells had, on average, more expanded clones than CD4+.

Measured with immunoSEQ multiplex PCR; TCRdb has only the in-frame clones, and not every one. The table records approximately 58,000 clones, roughly 83% of them present only once. The source is an adult with an advanced solid tumor such as melanoma, head and neck, liver or kidney cancer. The sample consisted of CD4+ or CD8+ T cells sorted from blood, taken in a trial of the OX40 agonist ivuxolimab.

CDR3 in amino acids: CASKGLAGGDNEQFF. In DNA form, the CDR3 reads TGTGCCAGCAAGGGATTAGCGGGGGGGGACAATGAGCAGTTCTTC. The J gene is TRBJ2-1, the V gene TRBV27; 11 positions match TRBD2. There are 15 residues in the CDR3. From germline, CDR1 is MNHEY and CDR2 SMNVEV (reference sequence). V gave up 7 bases and J gave up 5 bases; unmatched junction bases: 7.